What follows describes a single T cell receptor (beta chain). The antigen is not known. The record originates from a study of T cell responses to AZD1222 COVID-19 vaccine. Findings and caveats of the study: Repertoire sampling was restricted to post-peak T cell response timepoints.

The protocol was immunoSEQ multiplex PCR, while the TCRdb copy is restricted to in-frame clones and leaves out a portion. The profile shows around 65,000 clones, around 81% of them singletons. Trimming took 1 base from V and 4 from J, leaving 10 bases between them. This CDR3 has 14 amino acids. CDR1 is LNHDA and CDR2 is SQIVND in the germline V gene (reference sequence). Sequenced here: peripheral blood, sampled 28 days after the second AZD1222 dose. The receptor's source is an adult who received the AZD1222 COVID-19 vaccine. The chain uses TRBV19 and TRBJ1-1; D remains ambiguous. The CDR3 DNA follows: TGTGCCAGTAGTATAGGAAGGGAACTCACTGAAGCTTTCTTT. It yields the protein CASSIGRELTEAFF. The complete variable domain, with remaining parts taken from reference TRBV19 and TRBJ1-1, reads DGGITQSPKYLFRKEGQNVTLSCEQNLNHDAMYWYRQDPGQGLRLIYYSQIVNDFQKGDIAEGYSVSREKKESFPLTVTSAQKNPTAFYLCASSIGRELTEAFFGQGTRLTVV.